This T cell receptor (beta chain) derives from a study of healthy donors' naive CD4 and CD8 T cells. Across the study: Donors came from three age groups: 20-25, 40-50 and 60-70 years.

Study observations and caveats: Positive CDR3 charge linked to CD4+ cells, negative to CD8+ cells.

A linear amplification protocol produced the TCR libraries from 400 to 550 ng of total RNA. From the reads, TCRdb called clonotypes with MiXCR, one entry per CDR3 protein. Among about 180,000 distinct CDR3 sequences listed, about four fifths were seen once. In regard to this clonotype: The antigen is not known.

Trimming left V 1 base short and J 5 bases short, with 14 bases between. The CDR3 sequence is 15 residues long. Per the germline V gene, CDR1 is MGHRA and CDR2 is YSYEKL. This TCR was sampled from a pool of human donors in good health; the sample pools cells from several healthy donors. The sequencing sample was made of naive CD4+ and CD8+ T cells sorted from blood, pooled from several donors. The J gene is TRBJ1-2, the V gene TRBV4-1; D unclear. The CDR3 sequence: CASSQVGSRPYGYTF. In DNA form, the CDR3 reads TGCGCCAGCAGCCAAGTCGGGAGCAGGCCTTATGGCTACACCTTC.